The text below deals with one TCR beta chain. Authors' data handling: Estimates of nucleated cell counts were drawn from the amplification of reference gene primers. The method was immunoSEQ multiplex PCR; TCRdb's version includes in-frame clones alone and lacks a portion of them. V and J calls and clone size are given by that table; D and trimming were obtained from the DNA. This sample yields over 130,000 clones, of which almost 85% are seen a single time; about 2.9% belongs to the top ten. These data come from a study of blood T cell repertoires in COVID-19. Study context: T cells, B-cell-depleted T cells, or PBMCs provided the cDNA or gDNA that served as material.

Trimming shortened V by 3 bases and J by 8 bases, and 18 bases separated the two germline ends. This CDR3 region has 16 residues. The germline V gene has CDR1 SGDLS and CDR2 YYNGEE. Sample: peripheral blood. The sequence came from a man between 45 and 60 years old with acute or convalescent COVID-19. V and J are TRBV9 and TRBJ1-6; D uncertain. Here the CDR3 DNA reads TGTGCCAGCAGCGCGCGTAGGACCGGGAAGGATTCACCCCTCCACTTT. Its protein is CASSARRTGKDSPLHF.